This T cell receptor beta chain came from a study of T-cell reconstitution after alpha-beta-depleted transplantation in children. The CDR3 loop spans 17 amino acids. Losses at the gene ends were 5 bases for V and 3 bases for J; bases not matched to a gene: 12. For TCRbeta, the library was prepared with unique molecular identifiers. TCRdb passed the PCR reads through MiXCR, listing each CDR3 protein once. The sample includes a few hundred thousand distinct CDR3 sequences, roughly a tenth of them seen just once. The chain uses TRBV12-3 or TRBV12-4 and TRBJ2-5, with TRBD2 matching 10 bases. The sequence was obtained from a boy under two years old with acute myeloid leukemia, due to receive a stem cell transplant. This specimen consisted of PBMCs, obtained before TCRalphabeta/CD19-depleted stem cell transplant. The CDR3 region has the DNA TGTGCCAGCAGTGGGGACTCGGGGAGCGGGGGGGAAGAGACCCAGTACTTC. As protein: CASSGDSGSGGEETQYF.